This T cell receptor beta chain was captured in a study of cytomegalovirus exposure and HLA in healthy donors. General observations from the study: Among TCR beta chains, those listed as cytomegalovirus-associated numbered some 160.

Amplification used 60 Vbeta primers and 13 Jbeta primers. The protocol was immunoSEQ multiplex PCR, while the TCRdb copy is restricted to in-frame clones and leaves out a portion. The sample yields approximately 170,000 clones, about 84% seen once. Likely unrecorded immune exposures existed in these nominally healthy donors. A word on this clone: Its antigen is still unknown.

The CDR3 consists of 15 residues. V trimming: 3 bases; J trimming: 0 bases; junction bases outside the gene matches: 3. Germline lookup yields CDR1 SGDLS and CDR2 YYNGEE. The origin of this receptor is a man between 45 and 60 years old in good health and CMV-seropositive. This sequence joins TRBV9 and TRBJ2-3; the match to TRBD1 covers 8 bases. The sample was PBMCs. DNA of the CDR3: TGTGCCAGCAGCGGGACAGGGTTTAGCACAGATACGCAGTATTTT. Amino acids: CASSGTGFSTDTQYF.